Following are 6 T cell receptor beta chains from one sample sequenced in a study of T-cell reconstitution after alpha-beta-depleted transplantation in children. Unique molecular identifiers featured in how the TCRbeta library was prepared. A single record per CDR3 protein comes from TCRdb applying MiXCR to the PCR reads. The repertoire holds 450,000 to 500,000 distinct CDR3 sequences, with approximately 13% as singletons. Sequencing used PBMCs from the stem cell graft donor, obtained from the stem cell graft. The receptors come from a human donor who donated a stem cell graft to a child with combined immunodeficiency.

The chain combines TRBV3-1 with TRBJ2-7, with TRBD2 matching over 7 bases. The trim removed 1 base at V and 2 bases at J, leaving 8 bases unmatched. CDR3 size: 16 residues. The germline CDR1 and CDR2 sequences are LGHDT and YNNKEL (reference sequence). CDR3 DNA: TGTGCCAGCAGCCAAGTTTCGGGGGGAACAACCTACGAGCAGTACTTC. Translation gives CASSQVSGGTTYEQYF.

This clonotype was found a few times. The chain couples TRBV20-1 to TRBJ2-5; D may be TRBD2 (5 bases). Germline V gives CDR1 DFQATT, CDR2 SNEGSKA (reference sequence). This CDR3 contains 15 residues. V was shortened by 3 bases and J by 3 bases, with 17 bases between the two germline ends. For the CDR3, the DNA is TGCAGTGCTAGCTCTAGCCGGTCGTTTGAAGAGACCCAGTACTTC. This codes for CSASSSRSFEETQYF.

The V call is TRBV4-3, the J call TRBJ2-7, with 11 bases identical to TRBD2. V was pared by 1 base and J by 7 bases, with 12 bases of the junction left unmatched. CDR3 length equals 17 residues. Germline V CDR1 and CDR2: LGHNA, YSLEER. Here the CDR3 reads CASSQGPSLAGVREQYF. CDR3 sequence (DNA): TGCGCCAGCAGCCAAGGACCCTCACTAGCGGGAGTTAGAGAGCAGTACTTC.

The chain carries TRBV18 and TRBJ1-2; the match to TRBD1 covers 7 bases. Trimming cost V 2 bases and J 6 bases; bases outside gene matches: 3. Germline-derived CDR1 and CDR2 are KGHSH and LQKENI. The CDR3 covers 13 residues. The CDR3 region has the DNA TGTGCCAGCTCACCAGACAGGGTTCATGGCTACACCTTC. This gives the protein CASSPDRVHGYTF.

The sample holds a few counts of this clonotype. This chain uses TRBV12-3 or TRBV12-4 with TRBJ2-1; 10 nucleotides match TRBD2. Germline trimming cut 6 bases from V and 0 bases from J; bases unmatched to any gene: 8. This CDR3 is 17 amino acids long. The DNA for the CDR3 is TGTGCCAGCAGGGAGGGACTAGCGAGGAGCTCCTACAATGAGCAGTTCTTC. Its protein product is CASREGLARSSYNEQFF.

This clonotype was observed a few times. The chain is built from TRBV6-2 or TRBV6-3 and TRBJ1-1; possibly TRBD1 for D (6 bases). The V and J ends lost 6 bases and 5 bases respectively, with 13 bases between them. From germline, CDR1 is MNHEY and CDR2 SVGEGT. This CDR3 contains 13 residues. CDR3 coding DNA: TGTGCCAGCAGCCCCTTACAGGGTACTGAAGCTTTCTTT. Translated: CASSPLQGTEAFF.